One sample yielded the 9 T cell receptor beta chains listed below, sequenced in a study of blood T cell repertoires in COVID-19. Method: immunoSEQ multiplex PCR; TCRdb's copy keeps in-frame clones and lacks some. This sample has 50,000 to 85,000 clones, with over 80% found just once. The source material was peripheral blood. The receptors derive from a human donor in a cohort sampled during active COVID-19.

The V gene is TRBV5-1, the J gene TRBJ2-2, with 7 bases aligning to TRBD2. V dropped 5 bases and J dropped 1; count of bases not matched to a gene: 8. The CDR3 spans 16 residues. CDR1 SGHRS and CDR2 YFSETQ come from the germline V gene. The CDR3 here is CASSRARGVNTGELFF. The CDR3 DNA follows: TGCGCCAGCAGTCGTGCCCGGGGGGTGAACACCGGGGAGCTGTTTTTT.

The chain joins TRBV2 to TRBJ1-4, with D possibly TRBD1 on 6 matching bases. V was cut by 1 base and J by 3 bases, with 6 bases left in between. This CDR3 comprises 14 residues. Germline-derived CDR1 and CDR2 are SNHLY and FYNNEI. In DNA, the CDR3 is TGTGCCAGCAGTGAAGACAGGGCTAATGAAAAACTGTTTTTT. It codes for CASSEDRANEKLFF.

The gene calls are TRBV29-1 and TRBJ2-2, with 11 bases lining up with TRBD2. This CDR3 comprises 16 residues. Germline lookup yields CDR1 SQVTM and CDR2 ANQGSEA. V shed 4 bases, J shed 6 bases, and the junction held 10 bases outside the gene matches. As DNA, the CDR3 is TGCAGCGTTGGGGTAGCGGGAGGGCCCTCGGCCGGGGAGCTGTTTTTT. Amino acid sequence: CSVGVAGGPSAGELFF.

The rearrangement joins TRBV4-3 to TRBJ1-1, with 8 bases lining up with TRBD1. The CDR3 has 18 amino acids. Germline trimming cut 4 bases from V and 0 bases from J; bases unmatched to any gene: 13. Germline CDR1 and CDR2: LGHNA and YSLEER. The CDR3 region is CASSLWGPGGEMNTEAFF. CDR3 sequence (DNA): TGCGCCAGCAGCCTCTGGGGGCCAGGGGGCGAAATGAACACTGAAGCTTTCTTT.

The chain recombines TRBV6-5 with TRBJ2-5; tentatively, D is TRBD1 (6 bases). V lost 4 bases, J lost 3 bases, and 9 bases lay in between. Germline loops: CDR1 MNHEY, CDR2 SVGAGI. The CDR3 contains 13 residues. The CDR3 spells CASSLQGEETQYF. The CDR3 DNA reads TGTGCCAGCAGTTTACAGGGAGAAGAGACCCAGTACTTC.

This chain uses TRBV28 with TRBJ1-6; no clear D gene. Germline CDR1 reads MDHEN; CDR2 reads SYDVKM. Trimming cost V 5 bases and J 9 bases, with 32 bases left between them. This CDR3 is built from 20 residues. CDR3 amino acids: CASSRAGGVELTQYGSPLHF. For the CDR3, the DNA is TGTGCCAGCAGTCGCGCCGGCGGGGTGGAGTTAACCCAGTATGGTTCACCCCTCCACTTT.

The chain links TRBV6-2 or TRBV6-3 to TRBJ2-1, with 7 bases fitting TRBD2. V gave up 11 bases and J gave up 8 bases; unmatched junction bases: 12. This CDR3 region has 13 residues. The germline CDR1 and CDR2 sequences are MNHEY and SVGEGT. The DNA of the CDR3 is TGTGCCGGCCGCCGCGGGGGTAGGGATGAGCAGTTCTTC. It encodes CAGRRGGRDEQFF.

This chain links TRBV5-1 with TRBJ1-2; 7 bases align to TRBD1. V lost 0 bases and J lost 12; bases outside the gene matches: 11. CDR1 is SGHRS, CDR2 YFSETQ, per germline. The CDR3 contains 14 residues. This chain's CDR3 is CASSLVAGGLRDTF. DNA of the CDR3: TGCGCCAGCAGCTTGGTGGCAGGGGGACTGAGAGACACCTTC.

This chain connects TRBV29-1 to TRBJ2-3; maybe TRBD2 (6 bases). Germline V lookup: CDR1 SQVTM, CDR2 ANQGSEA. The CDR3 is 13 residues long. The CDR3 DNA reads as TGCACCTCCAGGGAGGCACTTACAGATACGCAGTATTTT. This sequence encodes CTSREALTDTQYF.